The present TCR beta chain was sequenced within a study of identical twins. This CDR3 is built from 18 residues. Unmatched junction bases numbered 15, after V lost 4 bases and J lost 0 bases. Germline-derived CDR1 and CDR2 are SGHRS and YFSETQ. TCRdb reanalysed the 5' RACE reads using MiXCR and keeps one entry per CDR3 protein. The sample has hundreds of thousands of distinct CDR3 sequences; over 9% are singletons. The same sample was also studied in work on yellow fever vaccine responses in identical twins.

This clonotype was obtained from a woman between 18 and 29 years old in good health. The sample consisted of CD8+ T cells sorted from blood. The rearrangement joins TRBV5-1 to TRBJ1-2; 7 bases are shared with TRBD1. The CDR3 loop reads CASSINPGRGQTNYGYTF. The CDR3 nucleotides are TGCGCCAGCAGCATAAACCCTGGTCGGGGACAGACTAACTATGGCTACACCTTC. Based on the CDR3 plus reference TRBV5-1 and TRBJ1-2, the full variable domain is KAGVTQTPRYLIKTRGQQVTLSCSPISGHRSVSWYQQTPGQGLQFLFEYFSETQRNKGNFPGRFSGRQFSNSRSEMNVSTLELGDSALYLCASSINPGRGQTNYGYTFGSGTRLTVV.